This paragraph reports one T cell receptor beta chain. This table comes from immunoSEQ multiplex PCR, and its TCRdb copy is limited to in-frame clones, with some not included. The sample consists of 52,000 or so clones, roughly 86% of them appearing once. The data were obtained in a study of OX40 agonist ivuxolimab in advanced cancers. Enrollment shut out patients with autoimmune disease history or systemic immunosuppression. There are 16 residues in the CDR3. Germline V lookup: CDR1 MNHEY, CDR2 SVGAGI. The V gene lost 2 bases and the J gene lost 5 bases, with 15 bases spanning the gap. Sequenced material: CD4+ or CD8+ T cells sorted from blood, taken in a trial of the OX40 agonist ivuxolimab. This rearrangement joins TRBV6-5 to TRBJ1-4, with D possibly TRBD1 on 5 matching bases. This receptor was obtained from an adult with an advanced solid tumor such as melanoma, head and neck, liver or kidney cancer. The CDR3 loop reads CASSYGEGTANEKLFF. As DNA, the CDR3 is TGTGCCAGCAGTTACGGGGAGGGGACTGCGAATGAAAAACTGTTTTTT.